This TCR beta chain originates from a study of T cell responses to AZD1222 COVID-19 vaccine. Findings of the study overall: Dominant CD4 TCR responses targeted spike regions 160-218 and 743-854. The donor cohort was predominantly white British with a female majority, and clonal diversity may have been underestimated.

There are 18 residues in the CDR3. In germline, CDR1 is LNHDA, CDR2 SQIVND (reference sequence). Trimming took off 4 bases at V and 0 bases at J, with 21 bases between the two ends. Analysis merged second doses at about 4 or about 12 weeks. As concerns this clone: Its antigen remains unknown.

Profiled with immunoSEQ multiplex PCR; TCRdb holds only in-frame clones, not every one. Counted here are some 96,000 clones, approximately 91% occurring once; the ten biggest clones make up approximately 15%. The starting material was peripheral blood, obtained 28 days after the second AZD1222 dose. V usage is TRBV19 and J usage is TRBJ2-5; perhaps TRBD2 as D (6 bases). The clonotype comes from an adult who received the AZD1222 COVID-19 vaccine. In DNA form, the CDR3 reads TGTGCCAGTAGTACCCCGAATGGGAGGATGGGGTACCAAGAGACCCAGTACTTC. Residues: CASSTPNGRMGYQETQYF.